One and the same sample provided the 22 T cell receptor beta chains below, sequenced in a study of blood T cell repertoires in COVID-19. Libraries were prepared by immunoSEQ multiplex PCR; TCRdb keeps only in-frame clonotypes and omits some of them. This sample carries about 310,000 clones, about 90% of them seen once, and the ten largest clones take approximately 4.5%. Sequencing was done on a sample of PBMCs or T cells enriched from blood (not recorded which). Every receptor here comes from a woman aged 18-29 years with acute COVID-19.

The V call is TRBV19, the J call TRBJ1-5; 7 nucleotides match TRBD1. Germline V gives CDR1 LNHDA, CDR2 SQIVND (reference sequence). This CDR3 comprises 14 residues. Trimming cost V 6 bases and J 4 bases; bases outside gene matches: 6. The DNA of the CDR3 is TGTGCCAGTAGCCCCCGGGACAGTAATCAGCCCCAGCATTTT. It is translated as CASSPRDSNQPQHF.

A single count supports this clone. This chain connects TRBV24-1 to TRBJ2-3, with 8 nucleotides matching TRBD2. This CDR3 contains 14 residues. CDR1 is KGHDR and CDR2 is SFDVKD in the germline V gene. J lost 7 bases, V lost 4 bases, and 6 bases had no gene match. This chain's CDR3 is CATSEGTRWYTQYF. DNA of the CDR3: TGTGCCACCAGTGAAGGGACTAGATGGTATACGCAGTATTTT.

The CDR3 loop reads CASSVFGTDTQYF. The CDR3 DNA is TGTGCCAGCAGCGTATTCGGCACAGATACGCAGTATTTT. The V and J genes are TRBV9 and TRBJ2-3; no definite D call. The V gene's germline CDR1 is SGDLS and CDR2 YYNGEE. V lost 1 base and J 1 base, leaving 4 bases between the germline ends. The CDR3 loop spans 13 amino acids.

The chain has TRBV5-1 and TRBJ1-1; D not certain. Germline loops: CDR1 SGHRS, CDR2 YFSETQ. This CDR3 contains 15 residues. Between the trimmed V and J ends, which lost 1 base and 4 bases, there was a span of 14 bases. The CDR3 loop reads CASSLWRGGSTEAFF. CDR3 nucleotides: TGCGCCAGCAGCTTGTGGCGGGGAGGGAGCACTGAAGCTTTCTTT.

This chain joins TRBV4-1 and TRBJ1-5, with D perhaps TRBD1 (5 bases). Per the germline V gene, CDR1 is MGHRA and CDR2 is YSYEKL. V lost 0 bases to trimming and J lost 2 bases, with 11 bases between them. This CDR3 has 16 amino acids. The CDR3 nucleotides are TGCGCCAGCAGCCAAGATTCGGGGGTGGGCAATCAGCCCCAGCATTTT. Amino acids: CASSQDSGVGNQPQHF.

This sequence joins TRBV29-1 and TRBJ2-7; 9 bases are shared with TRBD2. Germline V gene sequence: CDR1 SQVTM, CDR2 ANQGSEA. Trimming at V came to 2 bases and at J to 5 bases, leaving 4 bases not matched to a gene. CDR3 length: 13 residues. The CDR3 coding sequence is TGCAGCGTTGAATGGCGGGAGGGCCACGAGCAGTACTTC. Translating gives CSVEWREGHEQYF.

V usage is TRBV2 and J usage is TRBJ1-1; TRBD1 agrees at 9 bases. The CDR3 length is 16 residues. Trimming at V came to 6 bases and at J to 3 bases, leaving 11 bases not matched to a gene. Germline lookup yields CDR1 SNHLY and CDR2 FYNNEI. The CDR3 nucleotides are TGTGCCAGCAGCCGCAACACAGGGGGCTTAGACACTGAAGCTTTCTTT. This gives the protein CASSRNTGGLDTEAFF.

This chain joins TRBV9 and TRBJ2-5; 7 bases are shared with TRBD2. The germline CDR1 and CDR2 sequences are SGDLS and YYNGEE. The CDR3 covers 15 residues. V lost 3 bases, J lost 6 bases, and 11 bases stayed unmatched. The CDR3 coding sequence is TGTGCCAGCAGCGGGGGCGGGGCGGGGGAAAAGACCCAGTACTTC. This translates into CASSGGGAGEKTQYF.

The chain couples TRBV3-1 (or the pseudogene TRBV3-2) to TRBJ2-5; 9 nucleotides align to TRBD2. The CDR3 is 15 amino acids. V gave up 2 bases and J gave up 7 bases; unmatched junction bases: 8. Germline CDR1 is LGHDT and CDR2 is YNNKEL (reference sequence). The CDR3 loop is CASSQRAGGGWTQYF. The CDR3 region has the DNA TGTGCCAGCAGCCAAAGAGCGGGAGGAGGTTGGACCCAGTACTTC.

This clone was recorded only once. This chain joins TRBV11-3 and TRBJ1-1, with D unresolved. The CDR3 sequence is 12 residues long. The germline V and J ends were trimmed by 6 bases and 1 base, with 6 bases remaining between them. In germline, CDR1 is SGHNT, CDR2 YENEEA. The CDR3 sequence is CASSWANTEAFF. Written as DNA, the CDR3 is TGTGCCAGCAGTTGGGCGAACACTGAAGCTTTCTTT. Variable domain in full (rest from reference TRBV11-3 and TRBJ1-1): EAGVVQSPRYKIIEKKQPVAFWCNPISGHNTLYWYLQNLGQGPELLIRYENEEAVDDSQLPKDRFSAERLKGVDSTLKIQPAELGDSAVYLCASSWANTEAFFGQGTRLTVV.

CDR3 sequence reads: CASSPPIMGDSNQPQHF. For the CDR3, the DNA is TGTGCCAGTAGCCCACCTATTATGGGAGATAGCAATCAGCCCCAGCATTTT. The chain employs TRBV19 and TRBJ1-5; unclear D gene. Trimming left V 6 bases short and J 0 bases short, with 18 bases between. This CDR3 is 17 amino acids long. Germline values: CDR1 LNHDA, CDR2 SQIVND (reference sequence).

The rearrangement joins TRBV7-8 to TRBJ2-3; 12 bases fit TRBD2. The CDR3 has 17 amino acids. Germline V gives CDR1 SGHVS, CDR2 FQNEAQ. V trimming: 5 bases; J trimming: 6 bases; junction bases outside the gene matches: 12. In nucleotides, the CDR3 is TGTGCCAGCAGCGACAGACTAGCGGGGGCCTCTACGGATACGCAGTATTTT. Its translation: CASSDRLAGASTDTQYF.

The rearrangement links TRBV9 to TRBJ1-5, with 9 bases that match TRBD1. CDR3 length: 16 amino acids. The J segment lost 3 bases and the V segment lost 4 bases, leaving 8 bases of the junction unmatched. Per germline, CDR1 SGDLS and CDR2 YYNGEE. The CDR3 region is CASSLGQGKDNQPQHF. CDR3 nucleotide sequence: TGTGCCAGCAGCCTAGGACAGGGGAAGGACAATCAGCCCCAGCATTTT.

This CDR3 is CASSVEGAGSPLHF. In DNA, the CDR3 is TGTGCCAGCAGCGTAGAAGGGGCGGGATCACCCCTCCACTTT. V usage is TRBV9 and J usage is TRBJ1-6, with D perhaps TRBD1 (5 bases). Germline V CDR1 and CDR2: SGDLS, YYNGEE. V lost 0 bases to trimming and J lost 10 bases, with 11 bases between them. This CDR3 spans 14 amino acids.

V and J are TRBV4-2 and TRBJ1-2, with 9 nucleotides matching TRBD1. The CDR3 spans 16 residues. CDR1 LGHNA and CDR2 YNFKEQ come from the germline V gene. V was clipped by 2 bases and J by 6 bases; unmatched bases: 10. CDR3 bases: TGTGCCAGCAGCCAACTTCACCGGGACAGGGAGGATGGCTACACCTTC. Protein sequence: CASSQLHRDREDGYTF.

The V gene is TRBV28, the J gene TRBJ1-5; D unclear. Looked up from germline, CDR1 is MDHEN and CDR2 is SYDVKM. Trimming stripped 3 bases from V and 3 bases from J, with 9 bases between. The CDR3 extends over 14 amino acids. In DNA, the CDR3 is TGTGCCAGCAGTTTTGAGCAGGACAATCAGCCCCAGCATTTT. Translated, it gives CASSFEQDNQPQHF. Combining the CDR3 with reference TRBV28 and TRBJ1-5 gives the whole variable domain DVKVTQSSRYLVKRTGEKVFLECVQDMDHENMFWYRQDPGLGLRLIYFSYDVKMKEKGDIPEGYSVSREKKERFSLILESASTNQTSMYLCASSFEQDNQPQHFGDGTRLSIL.

This sequence joins TRBV7-9 and TRBJ2-2; 10 nucleotides align to TRBD2. The CDR3 covers 16 residues. The germline V gene has CDR1 SEHNR and CDR2 FQNEAQ (reference sequence). The V segment lost 9 bases and the J segment 3 bases; nucleotides outside the gene matches: 10. DNA of the CDR3: TGTGCCAGGGGGCCTAGCGGGAGTGAAGACACCGGGGAGCTGTTTTTT. Translating gives CARGPSGSEDTGELFF.

The chain uses TRBV3-1 (or the pseudogene TRBV3-2) and TRBJ2-3; the D gene is possibly TRBD2 (6 bases). Trimming shortened V by 2 bases and J by 0 bases, and 12 bases separated the two germline ends. Germline values: CDR1 LGHDT, CDR2 YNNKEL (reference sequence). The CDR3 spans 16 residues. The CDR3 spells CASSQWSGSSTDTQYF. Here the CDR3 DNA reads TGTGCCAGCAGCCAATGGAGCGGGTCTAGCACAGATACGCAGTATTTT.

The genes are TRBV28 and TRBJ2-1, with a possible D match to TRBD2 (5 bases). Germline values: CDR1 MDHEN, CDR2 SYDVKM. The CDR3 is made up of 13 amino acids. The germline V and J ends were trimmed by 3 bases and 5 bases, with 8 bases remaining between them. The CDR3 DNA is TGTGCCAGCAGTTTCGACGGGGACAATGAGCAGTTCTTC. Amino acids: CASSFDGDNEQFF.

This clone has a single count. V gene TRBV19 combines with J gene TRBJ1-5; D uncertain. The length of the CDR3 is 14 residues. Germline V gene data show CDR1 as LNHDA and CDR2 as SQIVND (reference sequence). Trimming took 8 bases from V and 0 from J, leaving 11 bases between them. DNA of the CDR3: TGTGCCAGTCTTCTAGCGAATAGCAATCAGCCCCAGCATTTT. It codes for CASLLANSNQPQHF. Full variable domain (outside the CDR3, taken from reference TRBV19 and TRBJ1-5): DGGITQSPKYLFRKEGQNVTLSCEQNLNHDAMYWYRQDPGQGLRLIYYSQIVNDFQKGDIAEGYSVSREKKESFPLTVTSAQKNPTAFYLCASLLANSNQPQHFGDGTRLSIL.

This clone was counted between two and nine times. The chain is built from TRBV29-1 and TRBJ1-2; no clear D. V was clipped by 3 bases and J by 0 bases, with 8 bases between them. Germline values: CDR1 SQVTM, CDR2 ANQGSEA. The CDR3 is made up of 13 amino acids. Here the CDR3 DNA reads TGCAGCGTTGAGTTCAGGTCTAACTATGGCTACACCTTC. It codes for CSVEFRSNYGYTF. The variable domain in full, completed from reference TRBV29-1 and TRBJ1-2, reads SAVISQKPSRDICQRGTSLTIQCQVDSQVTMMFWYRQQPGQSLTLIATANQGSEATYESGFVIDKFPISRPNLTFSTLTVSNMSPEDSSIYLCSVEFRSNYGYTFGSGTRLTVV.

The chain carries TRBV7-9 and TRBJ2-6; perhaps TRBD2 as D (6 bases). CDR3 length: 18 residues. Germline CDR1 is SEHNR and CDR2 is FQNEAQ (reference sequence). Trimming left V 5 bases short and J 4 bases short, with 21 bases between. CDR3 sequence (DNA): TGTGCCAGCAGCAGGAGACGGGGGTCCGTCGAGGGGGCCAACGTCCTGACTTTC. It is translated as CASSRRRGSVEGANVLTF.